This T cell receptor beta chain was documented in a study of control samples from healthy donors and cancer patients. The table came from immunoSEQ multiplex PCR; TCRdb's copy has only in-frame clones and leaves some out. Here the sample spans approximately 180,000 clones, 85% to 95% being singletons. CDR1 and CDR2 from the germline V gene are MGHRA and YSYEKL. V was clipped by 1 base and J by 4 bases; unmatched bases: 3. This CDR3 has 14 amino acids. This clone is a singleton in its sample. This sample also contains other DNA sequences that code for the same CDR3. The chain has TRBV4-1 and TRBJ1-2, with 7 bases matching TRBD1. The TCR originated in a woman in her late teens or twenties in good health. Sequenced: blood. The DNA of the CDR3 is TGCGCCAGCAGCCAAGGACAGGGATCCTATGGCTACACCTTC. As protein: CASSQGQGSYGYTF.